A single sample gave rise to the 30 T cell receptor beta chains below, sequenced in a study of blood T cell repertoires in COVID-19. Sequencing used immunoSEQ multiplex PCR; TCRdb keeps in-frame clones, though not all of them. This sample carries fewer than 50,000 clones, 70% to 90% of them seen once, and the ten largest clones take roughly 4.7%. What was sequenced was peripheral blood. These receptors originate from a man aged 55 to 69 with COVID-19, enrolled during active disease.

DNA of the CDR3: TGTGCCAGCAGCCAAGATCAGGGAGGGAACTATGGCTACACCTTC. This encodes CASSQDQGGNYGYTF. The chain links TRBV4-2 to TRBJ1-2, with D perhaps matching TRBD1 (5 bases). With 0 bases removed from V and 2 bases from J, the gap between germline ends came to 10 bases. In germline, CDR1 is LGHNA, CDR2 YNFKEQ. The CDR3 totals 15 residues.

The chain employs TRBV28 and TRBJ2-1; 7 bases map to TRBD2. Germline V gene lookup returns CDR1 MDHEN and CDR2 SYDVKM. V shed 7 bases, J shed 6 bases, and the junction held 9 bases outside the gene matches. The CDR3 has 14 residues. DNA for the CDR3: TGTGCCAGCAACGGCGGGAGTAACGGCAATGAGCAGTTCTTC. Protein: CASNGGSNGNEQFF.

V is TRBV24-1 and J is TRBJ1-1; a possible D gene is TRBD1 (5 bases). The CDR3 spans 14 residues. Germline CDR1 is KGHDR and CDR2 is SFDVKD. Trimming shortened V by 9 bases and J by 0 bases, and 13 bases separated the two germline ends. The CDR3 loop reads CATRGGEVNTEAFF. CDR3 DNA: TGTGCCACCCGTGGGGGGGAGGTGAACACTGAAGCTTTCTTT.

The V gene is TRBV19, the J gene TRBJ2-3, with 7 nucleotides matching TRBD2. V lost 5 bases to trimming and J lost 0 bases; unmatched junction nucleotides: 11. Per germline, CDR1 LNHDA and CDR2 SQIVND (reference sequence). The CDR3 extends over 17 amino acids. The CDR3: CASSLVLLARSTDTQYF. The CDR3 DNA reads TGTGCCAGTAGTCTTGTACTACTAGCGCGAAGCACAGATACGCAGTATTTT.

The gene calls are TRBV6-2 or TRBV6-3 and TRBJ1-5; D is perhaps TRBD1 (6 bases). Deletions cut 5 bases from V and 0 bases from J, with 17 bases between. Germline CDR1 and CDR2: MNHEY and SVGEGT. This CDR3 has 17 amino acids. As DNA, the CDR3 is TGTGCCAGCAGTAACCCCGGACAGATGGATAGCAATCAGCCCCAGCATTTT. Translation: CASSNPGQMDSNQPQHF.

The rearrangement links TRBV6-2 or TRBV6-3 to TRBJ2-7; no clear D. The length of the CDR3 is 12 residues. The V end was cut by 4 bases, the J end by 1 base, with 5 bases between. Germline CDR1 reads MNHEY; CDR2 reads SVGEGT. The CDR3 region has the DNA TGTGCCAGCAGTTTCGAGTCCTACGAGCAGTACTTC. It is translated as CASSFESYEQYF.

This chain connects TRBV28 to TRBJ1-6; D unclear. The length of the CDR3 is 15 residues. V dropped 5 bases and J dropped 2 bases, with 10 bases sitting between them. CDR1 is MDHEN, CDR2 SYDVKM, per germline. The CDR3 is CASSLEGTYNSPLHF. The DNA for the CDR3 is TGTGCCAGCAGTCTGGAGGGCACCTATAATTCACCCCTCCACTTT. The variable domain in full, with the rest retrieved from reference TRBV28 and TRBJ1-6, is DVKVTQSSRYLVKRTGEKVFLECVQDMDHENMFWYRQDPGLGLRLIYFSYDVKMKEKGDIPEGYSVSREKKERFSLILESASTNQTSMYLCASSLEGTYNSPLHFGNGTRLTVT.

The V and J genes are TRBV4-2 and TRBJ2-5; D uncertain. V lost 4 bases and J 4 bases, leaving 4 bases between the germline ends. The V gene's germline CDR1 is LGHNA and CDR2 YNFKEQ. The CDR3 contains 11 residues. CDR3 sequence: CASSPGETQYF. For the CDR3, the DNA is TGTGCCAGCAGCCCCGGAGAGACCCAGTACTTC.

This chain links TRBV3-1 (or the pseudogene TRBV3-2) with TRBJ2-7; D is unclear. Germline CDR1 reads LGHDT; CDR2 reads YNNKEL (reference sequence). Trimming removed 1 base from V and 2 bases from J, with 12 bases in between. The CDR3 loop spans 15 amino acids. The CDR3 loop is CASSQAAASTYEQYF. The DNA of the CDR3 is TGTGCCAGCAGCCAAGCAGCAGCGAGCACCTACGAGCAGTACTTC.

V usage is TRBV2 and J usage is TRBJ2-2, with D unclear. Per germline, CDR1 SNHLY and CDR2 FYNNEI. The V gene lost 4 bases and the J gene lost 4 bases, with 7 bases spanning the gap. This CDR3 comprises 13 residues. The CDR3 loop reads CASSAGLTGELFF. In DNA form, the CDR3 reads TGTGCCAGCAGTGCGGGTCTCACCGGGGAGCTGTTTTTT.

The genes are TRBV11-3 and TRBJ1-2, with D possibly being TRBD1 (6 bases). Per germline, CDR1 SGHNT and CDR2 YENEEA. Trimming left V 5 bases short and J 2 bases short, with 9 bases between. The length of the CDR3 is 13 residues. For the CDR3, the DNA is TGTGCCAGCAGCCAACAGGGAAACTATGGCTACACCTTC. Protein sequence: CASSQQGNYGYTF.

The V gene is TRBV5-6, the J gene TRBJ2-5; maybe TRBD2 (6 bases). The V and J ends lost 4 bases and 3 bases respectively, with 10 bases between them. The CDR3 length is 13 residues. CDR1 is SGHDT and CDR2 is YYEEEE in the germline V gene. The CDR3 sequence: CASSRGLEETQYF. The CDR3 nucleotides are TGTGCCAGCAGCCGGGGACTTGAAGAGACCCAGTACTTC.

The chain recombines TRBV12-3 or TRBV12-4 with TRBJ2-1; perhaps TRBD2 as D (5 bases). Trimming took 6 bases from V and 9 from J, leaving 9 bases between them. The length of the CDR3 is 11 residues. The CDR3 loop is CASRVTSEQFF. The CDR3 nucleotides are TGTGCCAGCAGAGTTACTAGTGAGCAGTTCTTC.

J is TRBJ2-7 and V is TRBV27; D perhaps matches TRBD1 (8 bases). Trimming pared 2 bases from V and 4 bases from J, leaving 18 bases between. This CDR3 comprises 16 residues. Germline assignment: CDR1 MNHEY and CDR2 SMNVEV (reference sequence). In nucleotides, the CDR3 is TGTGCCAGCAGTTTAAGAGTCGACAGGGGAGGGTACGAGCAGTACTTC. Its translation: CASSLRVDRGGYEQYF.

V gene TRBV28 combines with J gene TRBJ2-2; TRBD2 matches 10 bases. Germline assignment: CDR1 MDHEN and CDR2 SYDVKM. V lost 8 bases to trimming and J lost 1 base; unmatched junction nucleotides: 4. This CDR3 spans 15 amino acids. The CDR3 sequence: CASGVAGGNTGELFF. DNA for the CDR3: TGTGCCAGCGGGGTAGCGGGAGGGAACACCGGGGAGCTGTTTTTT.

The DNA of the CDR3 is TGTGCCAGCAAAGACTCGGGGTGGTCGTCCTACGAGCAGTACTTC. Translation: CASKDSGWSSYEQYF. The chain uses TRBV21-1 and TRBJ2-7; the table's D call TRBD2 went unverified against the DNA. TRBV21-1 is classified as a pseudogene. This CDR3 region has 15 residues.

The chain carries TRBV19 and TRBJ2-3, with D possibly TRBD1 on 6 matching bases. This CDR3 contains 14 residues. Germline loops: CDR1 LNHDA, CDR2 SQIVND (reference sequence). Trimming removed 4 bases from V and 2 bases from J, with 10 bases in between. CDR3 bases: TGTGCCAGTAGTAGACAGGCACCCACAGATACGCAGTATTTT. Protein sequence: CASSRQAPTDTQYF. Full variable domain (rest looked up from reference TRBV19 and TRBJ2-3): DGGITQSPKYLFRKEGQNVTLSCEQNLNHDAMYWYRQDPGQGLRLIYYSQIVNDFQKGDIAEGYSVSREKKESFPLTVTSAQKNPTAFYLCASSRQAPTDTQYFGPGTRLTVL.

V is TRBV19 and J is TRBJ1-2; TRBD1 agrees at 8 bases. Germline lookup yields CDR1 LNHDA and CDR2 SQIVND (reference sequence). The CDR3 sequence is 14 residues long. V shed 7 bases and J 6 bases; nucleotides not matched to a gene: 10. CDR3 in DNA: TGTGCCAGTACCCTGGACAGGGTGGAAAATGGCTACACCTTC. Translated, it gives CASTLDRVENGYTF. Full variable domain (remainder filled in from reference TRBV19 and TRBJ1-2): DGGITQSPKYLFRKEGQNVTLSCEQNLNHDAMYWYRQDPGQGLRLIYYSQIVNDFQKGDIAEGYSVSREKKESFPLTVTSAQKNPTAFYLCASTLDRVENGYTFGSGTRLTVV.

The V call is TRBV5-6, the J call TRBJ2-3, with D unclear. Trimming cost V 3 bases and J 1 base, with 12 bases left between them. CDR1 and CDR2 (germline): SGHDT, YYEEEE. This CDR3 contains 15 residues. Here the CDR3 reads CASSSPRLGTDTQYF. The CDR3 DNA reads TGTGCCAGCAGCTCCCCTAGGCTTGGCACAGATACGCAGTATTTT.

The genes are TRBV24-1 and TRBJ1-2, with 9 bases identical to TRBD1. CDR1 and CDR2 from the germline V gene are KGHDR and SFDVKD. The V segment lost 3 bases and the J segment 7 bases; nucleotides outside the gene matches: 14. The CDR3 is 17 residues long. The CDR3: CATSDTTTGGPGSGYTF. For the CDR3, the DNA is TGTGCCACCAGTGATACGACAACAGGGGGCCCCGGTAGTGGCTACACCTTC.

The genes are TRBV6-1 and TRBJ2-1; possibly TRBD2 for D (6 bases). V was clipped by 3 bases and J by 10 bases, with 16 bases between them. The CDR3 is 14 amino acids. Per germline, CDR1 MNHNS and CDR2 SASEGT. The CDR3 is CASSDGGLPGEQFF. The CDR3 DNA is TGTGCCAGCAGTGATGGGGGACTCCCTGGGGAGCAGTTCTTC.

This chain uses TRBV6-5 with TRBJ1-4; D gene unclear. Germline-derived CDR1 and CDR2 are MNHEY and SVGAGI. This CDR3 contains 14 residues. V was cut by 6 bases and J by 0 bases, with 8 bases left in between. CDR3 coding DNA: TGTGCCAGCAGCTCCGTTACAACTAATGAAAAACTGTTTTTT. It encodes CASSSVTTNEKLFF.

The chain links TRBV5-1 to TRBJ2-7, with a possible D match to TRBD1 (5 bases). The V gene's germline CDR1 is SGHRS and CDR2 YFSETQ. The V and J ends lost 2 bases and 3 bases respectively, with 15 bases between them. The CDR3 totals 15 residues. The CDR3 DNA follows: TGCGCCAGCAGCTTTTTAGGACAATATAACTACGAGCAGTACTTC. It encodes CASSFLGQYNYEQYF.

The chain links TRBV2 to TRBJ1-4; 7 nucleotides agree with TRBD1. CDR1 and CDR2 (germline): SNHLY, FYNNEI. V dropped 5 bases and J dropped 7; count of bases not matched to a gene: 7. The length of the CDR3 is 14 residues. The CDR3 sequence is CASSRDRDFEKLFF. The CDR3 bases are TGTGCCAGCAGTAGAGACAGGGACTTTGAAAAACTGTTTTTT.

This rearrangement joins TRBV28 to TRBJ1-2; 12 bases align to TRBD1. The germline gives CDR1 MDHEN, CDR2 SYDVKM. The CDR3 consists of 15 residues. V shed 3 bases and J 8 bases; nucleotides not matched to a gene: 7. The CDR3 region has the DNA TGTGCCAGCAGTTTCTCAACCGGGACAGGGGGCGGCTACACCTTC. Translation: CASSFSTGTGGGYTF.

The rearrangement uses TRBV14 and TRBJ2-5, with D possibly matching TRBD2 (6 bases). V was shortened by 8 bases and J by 2 bases, with 18 bases between the two germline ends. Germline V CDR1 and CDR2: SGHDN, FVKESK. This CDR3 contains 15 residues. Here the CDR3 reads CASATGDTQQETQYF. CDR3 sequence (DNA): TGTGCCAGCGCCACGGGAGACACCCAACAAGAGACCCAGTACTTC.

This clone was observed a handful of times. This chain uses TRBV12-5 with TRBJ1-1, with TRBD1 matching 8 bases. Losses at the gene ends were 0 bases for V and 1 base for J; bases not matched to a gene: 7. CDR1 is LGHNT and CDR2 is FRNRAP in the germline V gene. This CDR3 has 17 residues. Here the CDR3 reads CASGLVLNRGGNTEAFF. The CDR3 DNA reads TGTGCTAGTGGTTTGGTCTTGAACAGGGGGGGGAACACTGAAGCTTTCTTT. The full variable domain, its missing parts supplied by reference TRBV12-5 and TRBJ1-1, is DARVTQTPRHKVTEMGQEVTMRCQPILGHNTVFWYRQTMMQGLELLAYFRNRAPLDDSGMPKDRFSAEMPDATLATLKIQPSEPRDSAVYFCASGLVLNRGGNTEAFFGQGTRLTVV.

The chain employs TRBV28 and TRBJ1-3, with D possibly matching TRBD1 (5 bases). There are 14 residues in the CDR3. Germline V gives CDR1 MDHEN, CDR2 SYDVKM. The V end lost 8 bases, the J end lost 6 bases, and 17 bases lay between the germline ends. CDR3 bases: TGTGCCAGCGCGTCACAGGAACCGGAAAACACCATATATTTT. It translates to CASASQEPENTIYF. Based on the CDR3 plus reference TRBV28 and TRBJ1-3, the full variable domain is DVKVTQSSRYLVKRTGEKVFLECVQDMDHENMFWYRQDPGLGLRLIYFSYDVKMKEKGDIPEGYSVSREKKERFSLILESASTNQTSMYLCASASQEPENTIYFGEGSWLTVV.

The rearrangement uses TRBV3-1 (or the pseudogene TRBV3-2) and TRBJ1-5, with TRBD1 identical over 10 bases. This CDR3 contains 14 residues. Germline trimming cut 4 bases from V and 7 bases from J; bases unmatched to any gene: 4. The germline V gene encodes CDR1 LGHDT and CDR2 YNNKEL (reference sequence). CDR3 DNA: TGTGCCAGCAGCCTAGGACAGGGGGGGCAGCCCCAGCATTTT. The encoded protein is CASSLGQGGQPQHF.

V and J are TRBV4-3 and TRBJ1-5; D not resolved. The CDR3 runs 13 residues. Germline values: CDR1 LGHNA, CDR2 YSLEER. With 1 base removed from V and 7 bases from J, the gap between germline ends came to 8 bases. The CDR3 loop is CASSQGLTQPQHF. The CDR3 DNA follows: TGCGCCAGCAGCCAAGGACTAACGCAGCCCCAGCATTTT.